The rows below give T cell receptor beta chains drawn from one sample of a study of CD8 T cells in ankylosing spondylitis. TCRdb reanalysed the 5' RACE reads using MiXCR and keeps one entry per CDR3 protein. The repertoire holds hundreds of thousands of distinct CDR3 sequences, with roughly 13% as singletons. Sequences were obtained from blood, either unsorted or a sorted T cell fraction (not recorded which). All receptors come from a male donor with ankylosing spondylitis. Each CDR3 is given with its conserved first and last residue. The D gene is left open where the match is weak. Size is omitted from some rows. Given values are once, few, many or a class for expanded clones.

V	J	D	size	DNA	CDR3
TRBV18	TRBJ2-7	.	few	TGTGCCAGCTCACCTACCCTCGGAGCGTCCCACGAGCAGTACTTC	CASSPTLGASHEQYF
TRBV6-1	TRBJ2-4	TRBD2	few	TGTGCCAGCAGTCCGCTCGGGGCGGGAGGTTTTAACATTCAGTACTTC	CASSPLGAGGFNIQYF
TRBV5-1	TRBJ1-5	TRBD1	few	TGCGCCAGCAGCACTGGGACAGGGGGTCAGCCCCAGCATTTT	CASSTGTGGQPQHF
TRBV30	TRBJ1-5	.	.	TGTGCCTGGAGTGCAGGGGCTAGCAATCAGCCCCAGCATTTT	CAWSAGASNQPQHF
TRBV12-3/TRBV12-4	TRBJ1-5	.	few	TGTGCCAGCAGCTTTCGACCACCTGATAGCAATCAGCCCCAGCATTTT	CASSFRPPDSNQPQHF
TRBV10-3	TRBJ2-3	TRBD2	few	TGTGCCATCAGTACCGGGACTAGCCTCCTCGGGCAGTATTTT	CAISTGTSLLGQYF
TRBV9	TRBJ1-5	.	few	TGTGCCAGCAGCGTAGACGAAGGGACCGGCCAGCCCCAGCATTTT	CASSVDEGTGQPQHF
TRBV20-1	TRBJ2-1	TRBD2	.	TGCAGTGCTAGAGATCGACTAGCGGGAGGGGGTGCCCAAGTGTTCTTC	CSARDRLAGGGAQVFF
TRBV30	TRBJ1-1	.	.	TGTGCCTGGAGTGTAAAACAGACGACTGAAGCTTTCTTT	CAWSVKQTTEAFF
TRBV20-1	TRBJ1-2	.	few	TGCAGTGCAGGAACTCTAGGGGTTGGCTACACCTTC	CSAGTLGVGYTF
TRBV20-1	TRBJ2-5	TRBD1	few	TGCAGTGCTAGAGATACGGGGACAGGGGCTTTTGGTGGCCTCCAAGAGACCCAGTACTTC	CSARDTGTGAFGGLQETQYF
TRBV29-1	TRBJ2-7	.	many	TGCAGCGCCACCGGGACATTCTCCTACGAGCAGTACTTC	CSATGTFSYEQYF
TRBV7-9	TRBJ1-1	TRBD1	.	TGTGCCAGCAGCACCGGACAGGGGTGGAACACTGAAGCTTTCTTT	CASSTGQGWNTEAFF
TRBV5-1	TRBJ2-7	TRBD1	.	TGCGCCAGCTGTCGGGACAGGGAATCCGAGCAGTACTTC	CASCRDRESEQYF
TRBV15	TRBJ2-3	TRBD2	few	TGTGCCACCAGCAGAGGCGTTAGCGGGAGGGGCACAGATACGCAGTATTTT	CATSRGVSGRGTDTQYF
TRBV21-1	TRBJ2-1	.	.	TGTGCCAGCAGCGCCGGGATTGACTCCTACAATGAGCAGTTCTTC	CASSAGIDSYNEQFF
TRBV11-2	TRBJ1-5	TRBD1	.	TGTGCCAGCAGCCCGGGACAGGGGCTGGGCAATCAGCCCCAGCATTTT	CASSPGQGLGNQPQHF
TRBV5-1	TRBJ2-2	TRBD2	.	TGCGCCAGCAGCTCGGGACTAGCGGGAGCCGGGGAGCTGTTTTTT	CASSSGLAGAGELFF
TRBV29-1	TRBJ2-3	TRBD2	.	TGCAGCGCTCAAGCGGGAGTGAGCACAGATACGCAGTATTTT	CSAQAGVSTDTQYF
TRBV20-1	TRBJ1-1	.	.	TGCAGTGCTAGATATCGACTGAACACTGAAGCTTTCTTT	CSARYRLNTEAFF
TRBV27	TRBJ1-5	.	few	TGTGCCAGCAGTTTATCTCCAGAATCGTCCGCCCAGCATTTT	CASSLSPESSAQHF
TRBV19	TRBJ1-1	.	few	TGTGCCAGTAGTATCTTCGTCACGAACACTGAAGCTTTCTTT	CASSIFVTNTEAFF
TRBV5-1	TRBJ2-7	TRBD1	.	TGCGCCAGCAGCCCCGGGACAGGGGAATACGAGCAGTACTTC	CASSPGTGEYEQYF
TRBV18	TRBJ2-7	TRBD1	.	TGTGCCAGCTCACAGACAGGGGACTCTTCCTACGAGCAGTACTTC	CASSQTGDSSYEQYF